In this sample, the clone carrying this T cell receptor (beta chain) turned up a few times. Its antigen is not identified. The data stem from a study of early T cells in non-severe SARS-CoV-2 infection. The CDR3 is made up of 14 amino acids. Trimming left V 2 bases short and J 4 bases short, with 11 bases between. Germline V gives CDR1 SGHTA, CDR2 FQGTGA. TCRdb re-called the 5' RACE reads with MiXCR, one entry per CDR3 protein. The sample has some 100,000 distinct CDR3 sequences, roughly 15% seen once. General study findings and limits: Clonotype matching in VDJdb favored anti-spike CD8 responses and did not capture private and CD4 specificities.

This clonotype was obtained from an adult who was a healthcare worker with PCR-confirmed SARS-CoV-2 infection or an uninfected control (not recorded which). The gene calls are TRBV7-3 and TRBJ1-1; D is uncertain. Sequenced sample: whole blood. CDR3: CASSLPGGGTEAFF. DNA of the CDR3: TGTGCCAGCAGCTTACCGGGCGGCGGCACTGAAGCTTTCTTT.